A single sample gave rise to the 19 T cell receptor beta chains below, sequenced in a study of blood T cell repertoires in COVID-19. The repertoire was sequenced with immunoSEQ multiplex PCR; TCRdb's copy has only in-frame clones and lacks some. The repertoire consists of over 150,000 clones, with 70% to 90% occurring once and the leading ten covering under 8.5%. The sample comprised peripheral blood. All receptors derive from a woman aged 60-75 years with COVID-19, enrolled during active disease.

The V gene is TRBV19, the J gene TRBJ1-5; D is possibly TRBD1 (5 bases). Between the trimmed V and J ends, which lost 7 bases and 4 bases, there was a span of 14 bases. Per the germline V gene, CDR1 is LNHDA and CDR2 is SQIVND (reference sequence). This CDR3 has 14 amino acids. The CDR3 nucleotides are TGTGCCAGTAATTTGCAGGGATCGAATCAGCCCCAGCATTTT. The encoded protein is CASNLQGSNQPQHF.

The chain employs TRBV12-3 or TRBV12-4 and TRBJ1-1; no reliable D call. The CDR3 extends over 13 amino acids. V was pared by 6 bases and J by 8 bases, with 16 bases between. Here the CDR3 DNA reads TGTGCCAGCAGGGCCAGCCGACATGGCGAAGCTTTCTTT. It codes for CASRASRHGEAFF.

The rearrangement joins TRBV5-1 to TRBJ1-6; D remains ambiguous. Germline V gene sequence: CDR1 SGHRS, CDR2 YFSETQ. The CDR3 length is 14 residues. V was pared by 0 bases and J by 5 bases, with 6 bases between. CDR3 in DNA: TGCGCCAGCAGCTTGGTAGGAGATAATTCACCCCTCCACTTT. It codes for CASSLVGDNSPLHF.

CDR3 region: CASSGTGAKYQETQYF. The CDR3 coding sequence is TGTGCCAGTAGTGGAACAGGGGCCAAGTACCAAGAGACCCAGTACTTC. This rearrangement joins TRBV19 to TRBJ2-5, with 7 bases matching TRBD1. Per germline, CDR1 LNHDA and CDR2 SQIVND (reference sequence). The length of the CDR3 is 16 residues. J was trimmed by 0 bases and V by 5 bases; bases with no gene match: 9.

CDR3 DNA: TGTGCCAGCAGTTCCTTACAGGGTAATCCCCAGCATTTT. This translates into CASSSLQGNPQHF. This sequence joins TRBV12-3 or TRBV12-4 and TRBJ1-5; tentative D call: TRBD1 (6 bases). The CDR3 covers 13 residues. Trimming removed 4 bases at V and 10 bases at J, with 14 bases between.

The rearrangement joins TRBV10-3 to TRBJ1-2; D is unresolved. Trimming stripped 6 bases from V and 4 bases from J, with 12 bases between. The CDR3 runs to 13 residues. Germline-derived CDR1 and CDR2 are ENHRY and SYGVKD. The CDR3 DNA reads as TGTGCCATCAGGGATGACAAAAGCTATGGCTACACCTTC. It codes for CAIRDDKSYGYTF.

This chain connects TRBV5-1 to TRBJ1-1, with a possible D match to TRBD1 (5 bases). This CDR3 is 14 amino acids long. CDR1 SGHRS and CDR2 YFSETQ come from the germline V gene. The V end was cut by 6 bases, the J end by 1 base, with 13 bases between. CDR3 sequence (DNA): TGCGCCAGCACGTTACAGGAACCGAACACTGAAGCTTTCTTT. Its translation: CASTLQEPNTEAFF.

This clone was seen a handful of times. V usage is TRBV10-3 and J usage is TRBJ1-4; TRBD1 aligns across 9 bases. The CDR3 length is 15 residues. Germline trimming cut 6 bases from V and 8 bases from J; bases unmatched to any gene: 10. CDR1 and CDR2 (germline): ENHRY, SYGVKD. The CDR3 DNA is TGTGCCATCAGGCCGGGACAGGGAATAGGAGAAAAACTGTTTTTT. Its translation: CAIRPGQGIGEKLFF.

This clone was counted between two and nine times. The chain uses TRBV6-6 and TRBJ1-1; no clear D. CDR1 is MNHNY and CDR2 is SVGAGI in the germline V gene (reference sequence). This CDR3 is 13 amino acids long. The V end was cut by 5 bases, the J end by 3 bases, with 10 bases between. DNA of the CDR3: TGTGCCAGCAGTGTCACACGGGACACTGAAGCTTTCTTT. It encodes CASSVTRDTEAFF.

The chain couples TRBV18 to TRBJ1-3; 7 bases map to TRBD1. Trimming took 5 bases from V and 0 from J; bases not matched to a gene: 4. Per germline, CDR1 KGHSH and CDR2 LQKENI. The CDR3 length is 15 residues. The CDR3, as DNA: TGTGCCAGCTCAGCGGACAGGCTCTCTGGAAACACCATATATTTT. Protein: CASSADRLSGNTIYF.

The chain joins TRBV7-8 to TRBJ1-4; no definite D call. With 1 base removed from V and 3 bases from J, the gap between germline ends came to 6 bases. Germline CDR1 and CDR2: SGHVS and FQNEAQ. The CDR3 is made up of 14 amino acids. Written as DNA, the CDR3 is TGTGCCAGCAGCTTAGAACGGGCTAATGAAAAACTGTTTTTT. Translation gives CASSLERANEKLFF. Variable domain in full (rest from reference TRBV7-8 and TRBJ1-4): GAGVSQSPRYKVAKRGQDVALRCDPISGHVSLFWYQQALGQGPEFLTYFQNEAQLDKSGLPSDRFFAERPEGSVSTLKIQRTQQEDSAVYLCASSLERANEKLFFGSGTQLSVL.

V and J are TRBV12-3 or TRBV12-4 and TRBJ1-3, with D possibly TRBD1 on 5 matching bases. With 8 bases removed from V and 4 bases from J, the gap between germline ends came to 9 bases. The CDR3 runs to 12 residues. CDR3 in amino acids: CASRGSGNTIYF. CDR3 coding DNA: TGTGCCAGCCGGGGGTCAGGAAACACCATATATTTT.

V gene TRBV6-1 combines with J gene TRBJ2-3; TRBD2 might be the D (5 bases). V lost 1 base and J 4 bases, leaving 6 bases between the germline ends. This CDR3 has 13 amino acids. Germline CDR1 and CDR2: MNHNS and SASEGT. CDR3 protein: CASSEVGADTQYF. In DNA, the CDR3 is TGTGCCAGCAGTGAAGTGGGAGCAGATACGCAGTATTTT.

V is TRBV6-5 and J is TRBJ1-1; the match to TRBD1 covers 9 bases. The CDR3 totals 15 residues. V was clipped by 4 bases and J by 1 base; unmatched bases: 4. CDR1 and CDR2 (germline): MNHEY, SVGAGI. The CDR3 coding sequence is TGTGCCAGCAGTTCCCCGACAGGGGGGAACACTGAAGCTTTCTTT. Translated, it gives CASSSPTGGNTEAFF.

This clone occurred a few times. The V and J genes are TRBV5-4 and TRBJ1-1; 7 bases line up with TRBD1. V shed 4 bases, J shed 2 bases, and the junction held 5 bases outside the gene matches. Germline V gene sequence: CDR1 SGHNT, CDR2 YYREEE (reference sequence). The CDR3 is made up of 14 amino acids. The CDR3 is CASSRGQSNTEAFF. DNA of the CDR3: TGTGCCAGCAGCCGGGGACAGAGCAACACTGAAGCTTTCTTT.

The J gene is TRBJ1-6, the V gene TRBV28; possibly TRBD1 for D (5 bases). The V end lost 7 bases, the J end lost 9 bases, and 10 bases lay between the germline ends. Germline loops: CDR1 MDHEN, CDR2 SYDVKM. The CDR3 totals 12 residues. The DNA for the CDR3 is TGTGCCAGCACGACCGGGGGTTCACCCCTCCACTTT. It yields the protein CASTTGGSPLHF.

The V gene is TRBV24-1, the J gene TRBJ1-1; no reliable D call. Germline V gene sequence: CDR1 KGHDR, CDR2 SFDVKD. The V end was cut by 5 bases, the J end by 0 bases, with 6 bases between. The length of the CDR3 is 13 residues. CDR3 sequence reads: CATSGEMNTEAFF. The CDR3 DNA follows: TGTGCCACCAGTGGAGAGATGAACACTGAAGCTTTCTTT.

This chain uses TRBV30 with TRBJ2-3; the D is unclear. Germline V gene data show CDR1 as GTSNPN and CDR2 as SVGIG (reference sequence). Trimming pared 0 bases from V and 0 bases from J, leaving 13 bases between. The CDR3 covers 16 residues. In DNA form, the CDR3 reads TGTGCCTGGAGTGTACGACCCGGCAGGAGCACAGATACGCAGTATTTT. Amino acids: CAWSVRPGRSTDTQYF.

The rearrangement links TRBV5-1 to TRBJ1-1; perhaps TRBD1 as D (5 bases). CDR3 length: 14 residues. V was trimmed by 4 bases and J by 5 bases, leaving 15 bases between them. The germline CDR1 and CDR2 sequences are SGHRS and YFSETQ. The CDR3 spells CASSPTGGETEAFF. CDR3 nucleotides: TGCGCCAGCAGCCCCACGGGGGGGGAGACTGAAGCTTTCTTT.